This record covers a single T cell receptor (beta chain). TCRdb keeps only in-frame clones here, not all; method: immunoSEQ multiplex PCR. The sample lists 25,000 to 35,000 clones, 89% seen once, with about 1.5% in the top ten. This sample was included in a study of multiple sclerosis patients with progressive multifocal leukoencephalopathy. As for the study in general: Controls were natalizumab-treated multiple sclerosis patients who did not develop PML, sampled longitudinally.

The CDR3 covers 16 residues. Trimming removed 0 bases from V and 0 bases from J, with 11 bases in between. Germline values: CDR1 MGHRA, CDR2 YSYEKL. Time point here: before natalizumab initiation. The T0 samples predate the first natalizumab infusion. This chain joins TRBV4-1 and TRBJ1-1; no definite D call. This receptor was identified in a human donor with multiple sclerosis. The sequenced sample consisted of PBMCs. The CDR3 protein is CASSQEFATMNTEAFF. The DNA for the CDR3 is TGCGCCAGCAGCCAAGAATTTGCCACCATGAACACTGAAGCTTTCTTT.